This TCR beta chain was captured by sequencing in a study of shared clonotypes between healthy human individuals. Overall study context: Per donor, three plates held CD4 naive cells, three held CD4 memory, two held CD8 naive and one held CD8 memory.

The study drew its donors from healthy HIV-negative adults without recent acute infections or vaccinations. The CDR3 has 15 amino acids. CDR1 and CDR2 (germline): MNHNS, SASEGT. Trimming cost V 7 bases and J 0 bases, with 15 bases left between them. General study findings and limits: With several donors compared, around 5% of naive CD4 clonotypes were shared. Generation probabilities of non-shared clonotypes were lower (relative to those shared by all four donors).

Assay: immunoSEQ multiplex PCR; the TCRdb copy retains only in-frame clones and omits some. The sample lists over a million clones, about 96% occurring once. Regarding this clone: Its antigen is unidentified.

The TCR comes from a man aged 25-45 years in good health. The material sequenced was naive CD4+ T cells sorted from blood. Subset noted: CD45RA+ positively selected. The chain joins TRBV6-1 to TRBJ2-5, with TRBD2 as a possible D gene (5 bases). CDR3 nucleotides: TGTGCCAGCACCGGACTTTTGAGGGACCAAGAGACCCAGTACTTC. Translating it yields CASTGLLRDQETQYF.